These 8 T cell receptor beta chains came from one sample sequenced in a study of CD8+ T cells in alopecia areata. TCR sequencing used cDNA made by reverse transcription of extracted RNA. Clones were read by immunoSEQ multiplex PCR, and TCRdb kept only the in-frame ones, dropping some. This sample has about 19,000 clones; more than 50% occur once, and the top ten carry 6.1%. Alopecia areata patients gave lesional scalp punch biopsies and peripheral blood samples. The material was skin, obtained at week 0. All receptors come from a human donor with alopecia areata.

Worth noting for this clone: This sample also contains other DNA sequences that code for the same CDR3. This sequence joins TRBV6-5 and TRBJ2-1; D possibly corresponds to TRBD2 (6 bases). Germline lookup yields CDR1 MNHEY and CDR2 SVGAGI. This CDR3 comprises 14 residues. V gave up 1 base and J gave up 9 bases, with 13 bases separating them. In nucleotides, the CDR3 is TGTGCCAGCAGTTACTACGGGGGTTCGACTGAGCAGTTCTTC. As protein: CASSYYGGSTEQFF.

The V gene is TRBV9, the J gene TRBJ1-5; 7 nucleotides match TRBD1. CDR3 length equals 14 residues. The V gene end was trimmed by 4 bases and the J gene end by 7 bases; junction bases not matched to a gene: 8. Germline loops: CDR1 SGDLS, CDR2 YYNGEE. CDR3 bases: TGTGCCAGCAGCCAGACAGGGACTCTACAGCCCCAGCATTTT. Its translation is CASSQTGTLQPQHF.

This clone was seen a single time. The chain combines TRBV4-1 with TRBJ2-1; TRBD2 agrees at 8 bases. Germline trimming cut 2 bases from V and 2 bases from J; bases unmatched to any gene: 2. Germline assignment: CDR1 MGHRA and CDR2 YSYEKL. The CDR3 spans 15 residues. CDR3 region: CASSQRGGAYNEQFF. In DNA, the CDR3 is TGCGCCAGCAGCCAACGGGGGGGGGCCTACAATGAGCAGTTCTTC.

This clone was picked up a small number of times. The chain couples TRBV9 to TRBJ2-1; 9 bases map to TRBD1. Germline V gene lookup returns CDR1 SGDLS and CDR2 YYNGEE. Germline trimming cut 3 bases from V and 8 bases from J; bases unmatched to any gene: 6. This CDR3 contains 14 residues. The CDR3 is CASSDRDRAHEQFF. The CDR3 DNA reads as TGTGCCAGCAGCGACCGGGACAGGGCCCATGAGCAGTTCTTC.

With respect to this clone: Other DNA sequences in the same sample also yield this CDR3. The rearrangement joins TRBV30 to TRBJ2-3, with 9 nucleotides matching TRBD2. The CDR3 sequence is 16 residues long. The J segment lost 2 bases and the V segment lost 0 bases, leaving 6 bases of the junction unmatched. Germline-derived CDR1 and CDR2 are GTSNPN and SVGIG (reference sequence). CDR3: CAWSVGAGGHTDTQYF. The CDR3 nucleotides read TGTGCCTGGAGTGTAGGGGCGGGGGGGCACACAGATACGCAGTATTTT.

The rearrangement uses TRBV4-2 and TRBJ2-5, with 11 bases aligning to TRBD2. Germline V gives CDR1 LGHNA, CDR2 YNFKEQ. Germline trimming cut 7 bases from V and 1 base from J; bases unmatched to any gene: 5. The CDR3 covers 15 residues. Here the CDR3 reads CASTISGGAQETQYF. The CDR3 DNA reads TGTGCCAGCACCATTAGCGGGGGGGCCCAAGAGACCCAGTACTTC.

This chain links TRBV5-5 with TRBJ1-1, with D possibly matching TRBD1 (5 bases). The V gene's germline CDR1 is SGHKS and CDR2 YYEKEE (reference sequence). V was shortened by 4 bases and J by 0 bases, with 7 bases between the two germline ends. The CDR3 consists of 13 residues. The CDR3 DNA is TGTGCCAGCAGCATACAGGTGAACACTGAAGCTTTCTTT. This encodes CASSIQVNTEAFF.

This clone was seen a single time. CDR3 sequence reads: CASQSRANVLTF. In DNA form, the CDR3 reads TGTGCCAGCCAAAGTCGGGCCAACGTCCTGACTTTC. The chain carries TRBV9 and TRBJ2-6; no clear D. In germline, CDR1 is SGDLS, CDR2 YYNGEE. This CDR3 has 12 residues. The germline V and J ends were trimmed by 7 bases and 5 bases, with 7 bases remaining between them.